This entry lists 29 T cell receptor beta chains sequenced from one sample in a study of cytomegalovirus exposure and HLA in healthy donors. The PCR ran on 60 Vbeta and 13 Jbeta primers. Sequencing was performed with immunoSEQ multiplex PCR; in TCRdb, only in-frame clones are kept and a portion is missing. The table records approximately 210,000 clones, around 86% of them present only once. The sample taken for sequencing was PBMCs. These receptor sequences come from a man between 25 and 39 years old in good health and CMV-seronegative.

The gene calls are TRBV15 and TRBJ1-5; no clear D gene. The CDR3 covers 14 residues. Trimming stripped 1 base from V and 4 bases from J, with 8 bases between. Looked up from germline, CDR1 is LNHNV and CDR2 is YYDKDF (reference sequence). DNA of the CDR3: TGTGCCACCAGCAGAGGGCAAGAAAATCAGCCCCAGCATTTT. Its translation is CATSRGQENQPQHF.

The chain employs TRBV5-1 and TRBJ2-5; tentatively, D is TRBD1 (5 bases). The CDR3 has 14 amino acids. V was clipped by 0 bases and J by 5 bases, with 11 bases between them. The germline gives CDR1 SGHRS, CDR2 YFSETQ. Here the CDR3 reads CASSLVLGRETQYF. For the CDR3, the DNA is TGCGCCAGCAGCTTGGTTTTGGGGCGGGAGACCCAGTACTTC.

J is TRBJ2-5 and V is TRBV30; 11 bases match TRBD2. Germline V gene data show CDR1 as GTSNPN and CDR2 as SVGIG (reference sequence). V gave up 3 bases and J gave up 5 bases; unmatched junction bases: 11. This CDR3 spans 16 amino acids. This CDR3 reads CAWSGSGRGRGETQYF. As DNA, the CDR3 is TGTGCCTGGAGCGGTAGCGGGAGGGGCAGGGGGGAGACCCAGTACTTC.

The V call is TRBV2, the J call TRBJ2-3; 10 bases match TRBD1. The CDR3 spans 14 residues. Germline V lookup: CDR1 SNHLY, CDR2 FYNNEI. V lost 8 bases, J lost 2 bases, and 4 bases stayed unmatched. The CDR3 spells CASRDRGYTDTQYF. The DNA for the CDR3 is TGTGCCAGCCGGGACAGGGGCTACACAGATACGCAGTATTTT.

The CDR3 DNA sequence: TGTGCCAGCAGCGATGCCCTTGGATCGGGACAGGGTGTCTACGAGCAGTACTTC. Encoded protein: CASSDALGSGQGVYEQYF. The chain is built from TRBV2 and TRBJ2-7; TRBD1 matches at 9 bases. V gave up 6 bases and J gave up 3 bases; unmatched junction bases: 18. The CDR3 loop spans 18 amino acids. CDR1 is SNHLY and CDR2 is FYNNEI in the germline V gene.

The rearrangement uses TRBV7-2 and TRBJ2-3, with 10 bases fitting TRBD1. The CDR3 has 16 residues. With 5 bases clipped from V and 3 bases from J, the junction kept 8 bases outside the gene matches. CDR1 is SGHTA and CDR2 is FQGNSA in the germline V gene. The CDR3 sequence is CASSNRQGAVTDTQYF. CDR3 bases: TGTGCCAGCAGCAACCGACAGGGGGCAGTAACAGATACGCAGTATTTT. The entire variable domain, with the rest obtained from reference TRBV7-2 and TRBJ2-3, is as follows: GAGVSQSPSNKVTEKGKDVELRCDPISGHTALYWYRQSLGQGLEFLIYFQGNSAPDKSGLPSDRFSAERTGGSVSTLTIQRTQQEDSAVYLCASSNRQGAVTDTQYFGPGTRLTVL.

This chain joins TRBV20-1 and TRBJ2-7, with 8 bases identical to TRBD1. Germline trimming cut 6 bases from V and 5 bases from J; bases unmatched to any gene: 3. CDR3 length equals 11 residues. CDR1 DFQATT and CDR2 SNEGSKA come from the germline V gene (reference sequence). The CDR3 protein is CSARTGHEQYF. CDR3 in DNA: TGCAGTGCAAGGACAGGGCACGAGCAGTACTTC.

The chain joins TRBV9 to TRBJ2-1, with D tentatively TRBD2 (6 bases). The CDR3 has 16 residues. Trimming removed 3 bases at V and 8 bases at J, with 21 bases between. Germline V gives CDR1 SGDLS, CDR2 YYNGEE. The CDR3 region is CASSALWSSASHEQFF. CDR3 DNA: TGTGCCAGCAGCGCCCTGTGGTCTAGCGCCTCGCATGAGCAGTTCTTC.

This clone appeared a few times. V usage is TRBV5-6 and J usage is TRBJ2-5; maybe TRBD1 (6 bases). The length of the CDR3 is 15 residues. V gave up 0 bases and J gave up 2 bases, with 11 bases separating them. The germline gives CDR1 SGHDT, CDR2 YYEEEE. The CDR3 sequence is CASSLAETGQETQYF. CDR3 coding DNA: TGTGCCAGCAGCTTGGCCGAGACAGGTCAAGAGACCCAGTACTTC. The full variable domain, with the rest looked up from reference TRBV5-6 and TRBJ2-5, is DAGVTQSPTHLIKTRGQQVTLRCSPKSGHDTVSWYQQALGQGPQFIFQYYEEEERQRGNFPDRFSGHQFPNYSSELNVNALLLGDSALYLCASSLAETGQETQYFGPGTRLLVL.

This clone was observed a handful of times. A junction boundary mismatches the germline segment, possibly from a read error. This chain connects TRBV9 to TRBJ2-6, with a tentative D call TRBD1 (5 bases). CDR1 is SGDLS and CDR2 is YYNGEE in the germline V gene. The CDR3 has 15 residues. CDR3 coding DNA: TGTGCCAGCAGCGTCGACAAGTCTGGGGCCAACGGCCTGACTTTC. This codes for CASSVDKSGANGLTF.

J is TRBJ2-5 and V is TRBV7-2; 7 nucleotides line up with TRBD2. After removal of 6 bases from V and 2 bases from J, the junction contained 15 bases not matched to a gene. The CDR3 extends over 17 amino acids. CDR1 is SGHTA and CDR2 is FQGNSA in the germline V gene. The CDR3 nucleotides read TGTGCCAGCAGTTTAACCGGGGTCGGGAGGTTTCAAGAGACCCAGTACTTC. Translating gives CASSLTGVGRFQETQYF.

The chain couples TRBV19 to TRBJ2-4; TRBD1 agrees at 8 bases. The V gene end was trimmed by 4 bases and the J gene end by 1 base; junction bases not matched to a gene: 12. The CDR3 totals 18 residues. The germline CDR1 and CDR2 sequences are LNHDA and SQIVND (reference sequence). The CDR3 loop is CASSTGGSAAYAKNIQYF. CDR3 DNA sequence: TGTGCCAGTAGTACAGGGGGCTCCGCCGCCTATGCCAAAAACATTCAGTACTTC.

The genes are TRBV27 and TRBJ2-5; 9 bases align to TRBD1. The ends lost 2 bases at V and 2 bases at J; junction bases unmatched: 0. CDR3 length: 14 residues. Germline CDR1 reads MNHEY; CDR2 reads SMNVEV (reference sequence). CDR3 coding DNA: TGTGCCAGCAGTTTAGGGACAGGGCAAGAGACCCAGTACTTC. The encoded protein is CASSLGTGQETQYF.

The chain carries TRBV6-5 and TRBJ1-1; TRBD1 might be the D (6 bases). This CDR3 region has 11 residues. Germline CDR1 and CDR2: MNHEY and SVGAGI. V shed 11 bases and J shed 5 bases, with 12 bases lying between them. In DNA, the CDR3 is TGTGCCGGGGGTAGGGGGACTGAAGCTTTCTTT. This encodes CAGGRGTEAFF.

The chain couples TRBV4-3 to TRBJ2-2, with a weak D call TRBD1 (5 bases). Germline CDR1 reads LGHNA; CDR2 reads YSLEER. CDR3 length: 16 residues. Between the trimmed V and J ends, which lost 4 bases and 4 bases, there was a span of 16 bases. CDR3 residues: CASSRTPGSLTGELFF. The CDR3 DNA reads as TGCGCCAGCAGCCGAACGCCAGGGTCCCTCACCGGGGAGCTGTTTTTT.

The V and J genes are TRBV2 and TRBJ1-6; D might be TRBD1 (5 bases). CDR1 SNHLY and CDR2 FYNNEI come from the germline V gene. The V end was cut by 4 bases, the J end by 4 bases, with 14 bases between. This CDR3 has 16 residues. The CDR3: CASSGRAGRYNSPLHF. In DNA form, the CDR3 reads TGTGCCAGCAGTGGTCGTGCGGGACGGTATAATTCACCCCTCCACTTT.

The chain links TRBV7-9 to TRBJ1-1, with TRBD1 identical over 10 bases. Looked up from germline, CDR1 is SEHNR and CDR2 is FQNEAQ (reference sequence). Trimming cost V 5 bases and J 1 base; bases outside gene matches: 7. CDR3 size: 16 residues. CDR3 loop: CASSTFRQGANTEAFF. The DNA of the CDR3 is TGTGCCAGCAGCACCTTTAGACAGGGGGCGAACACTGAAGCTTTCTTT.

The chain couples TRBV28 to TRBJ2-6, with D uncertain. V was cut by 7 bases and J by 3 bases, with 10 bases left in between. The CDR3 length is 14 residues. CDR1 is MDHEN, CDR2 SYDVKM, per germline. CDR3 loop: CASNSLGGANVLTF. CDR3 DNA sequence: TGTGCCAGCAATAGCCTGGGTGGGGCCAACGTCCTGACTTTC.

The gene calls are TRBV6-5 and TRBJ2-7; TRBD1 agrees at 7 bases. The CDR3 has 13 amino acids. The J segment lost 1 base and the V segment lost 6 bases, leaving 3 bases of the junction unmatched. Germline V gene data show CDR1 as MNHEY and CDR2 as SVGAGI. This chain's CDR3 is CASSRQGSYEQYF. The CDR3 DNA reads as TGTGCCAGCAGCAGACAGGGATCCTACGAGCAGTACTTC.

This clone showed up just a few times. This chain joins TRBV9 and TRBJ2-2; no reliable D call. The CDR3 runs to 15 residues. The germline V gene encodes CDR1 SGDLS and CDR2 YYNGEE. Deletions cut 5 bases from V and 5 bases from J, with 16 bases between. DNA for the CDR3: TGTGCCAGCAGGGATGGAAATTACGGGACCGGGGAGCTGTTTTTT. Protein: CASRDGNYGTGELFF.

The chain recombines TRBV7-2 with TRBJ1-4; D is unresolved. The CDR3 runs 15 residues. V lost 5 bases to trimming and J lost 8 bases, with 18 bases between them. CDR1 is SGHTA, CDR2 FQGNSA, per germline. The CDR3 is CASSPQARAGEKLFF. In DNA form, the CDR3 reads TGTGCCAGCAGCCCCCAGGCACGGGCGGGGGAAAAACTGTTTTTT.

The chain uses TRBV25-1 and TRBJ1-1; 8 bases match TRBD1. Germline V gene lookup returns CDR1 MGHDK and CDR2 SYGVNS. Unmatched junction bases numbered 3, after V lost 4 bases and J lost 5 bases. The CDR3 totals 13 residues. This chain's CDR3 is CASSGQGYTEAFF. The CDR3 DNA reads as TGTGCCAGCAGTGGACAGGGGTATACTGAAGCTTTCTTT.

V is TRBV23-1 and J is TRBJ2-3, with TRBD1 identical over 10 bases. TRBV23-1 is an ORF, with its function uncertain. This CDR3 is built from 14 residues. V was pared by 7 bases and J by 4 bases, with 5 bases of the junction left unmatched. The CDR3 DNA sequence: TGCGCCAGCACCGGGACAGGGGTGTCAGATACGCAGTATTTT. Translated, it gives CASTGTGVSDTQYF.

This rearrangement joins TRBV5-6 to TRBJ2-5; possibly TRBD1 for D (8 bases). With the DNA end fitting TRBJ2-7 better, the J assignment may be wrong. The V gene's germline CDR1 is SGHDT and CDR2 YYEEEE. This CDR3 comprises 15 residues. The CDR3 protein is CASSLGGTGSPEQYF. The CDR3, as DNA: TGTGCCAGCAGCCTGGGAGGGACAGGCTCTCCCGAGCAGTACTTC.

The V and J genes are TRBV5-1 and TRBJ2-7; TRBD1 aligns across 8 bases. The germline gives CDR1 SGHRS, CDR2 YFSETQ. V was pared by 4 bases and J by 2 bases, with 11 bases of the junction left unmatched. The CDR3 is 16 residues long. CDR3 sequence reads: CASSPPNRGLAYEQYF. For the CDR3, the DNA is TGCGCCAGCAGCCCACCAAACAGGGGGTTAGCCTACGAGCAGTACTTC.

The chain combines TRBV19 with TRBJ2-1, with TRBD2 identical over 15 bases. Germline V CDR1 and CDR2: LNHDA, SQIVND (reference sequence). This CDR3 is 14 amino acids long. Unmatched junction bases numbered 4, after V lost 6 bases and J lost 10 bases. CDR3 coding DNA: TGTGCCAGTAGCGGACTAGCGGGGGGGCAAGAGCAGTTCTTC. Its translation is CASSGLAGGQEQFF.

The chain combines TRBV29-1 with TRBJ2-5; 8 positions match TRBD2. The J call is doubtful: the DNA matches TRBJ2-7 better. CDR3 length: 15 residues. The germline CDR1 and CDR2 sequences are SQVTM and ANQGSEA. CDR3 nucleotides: TGCAGCGTTGCACCCTCAGCGGGAGTTTACTACGAGCAGTACTTC. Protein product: CSVAPSAGVYYEQYF.

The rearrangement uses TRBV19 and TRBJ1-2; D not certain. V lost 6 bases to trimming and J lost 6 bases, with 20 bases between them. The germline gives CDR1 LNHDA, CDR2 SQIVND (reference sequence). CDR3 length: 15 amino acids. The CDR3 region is CASSIPRESWNGYTF. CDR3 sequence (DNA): TGTGCCAGTAGCATCCCTAGGGAGTCCTGGAATGGCTACACCTTC.

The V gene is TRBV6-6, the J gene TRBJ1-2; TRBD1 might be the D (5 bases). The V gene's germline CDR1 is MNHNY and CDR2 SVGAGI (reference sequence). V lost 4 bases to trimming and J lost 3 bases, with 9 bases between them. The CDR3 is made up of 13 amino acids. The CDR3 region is CASSSSGYYGYTF. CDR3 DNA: TGTGCCAGCAGTTCTTCAGGGTACTATGGCTACACCTTC.